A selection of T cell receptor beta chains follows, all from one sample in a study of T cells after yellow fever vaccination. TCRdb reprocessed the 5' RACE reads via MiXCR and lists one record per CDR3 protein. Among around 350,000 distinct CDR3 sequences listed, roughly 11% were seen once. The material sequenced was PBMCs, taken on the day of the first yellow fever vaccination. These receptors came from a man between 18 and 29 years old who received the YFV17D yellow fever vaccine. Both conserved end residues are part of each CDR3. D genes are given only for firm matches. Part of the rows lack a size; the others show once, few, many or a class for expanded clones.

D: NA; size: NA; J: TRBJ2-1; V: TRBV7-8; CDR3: CASSFDGFSEQFF; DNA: TGTGCCAGCAGCTTCGATGGGTTTAGTGAGCAGTTCTTC
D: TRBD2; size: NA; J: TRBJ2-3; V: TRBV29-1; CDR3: CSSAGTSNADTQYF; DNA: TGCAGCTCGGCCGGGACTAGCAATGCAGATACGCAGTATTTT
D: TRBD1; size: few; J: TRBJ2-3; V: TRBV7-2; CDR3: CASSSRGLGTDTQYF; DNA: TGTGCCAGCAGCAGCAGGGGGCTGGGCACAGATACGCAGTATTTT
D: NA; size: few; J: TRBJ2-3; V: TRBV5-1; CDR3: CASSPIPTVARTDTQYF; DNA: TGCGCCAGCAGCCCCATCCCAACCGTCGCCCGCACAGATACGCAGTATTTT
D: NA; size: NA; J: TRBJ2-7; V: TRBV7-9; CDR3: CASSFIDYEQYF; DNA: TGTGCCAGCAGCTTTATTGATTACGAGCAGTACTTC
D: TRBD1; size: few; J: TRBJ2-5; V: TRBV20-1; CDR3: CSARGGPGGEETQYF; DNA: TGCAGTGCTAGAGGGGGGCCAGGGGGAGAAGAGACCCAGTACTTC
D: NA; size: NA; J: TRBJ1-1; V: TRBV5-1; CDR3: CASSLGAMNTEAFF; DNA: TGCGCCAGCAGCTTGGGGGCCATGAACACTGAAGCTTTCTTT
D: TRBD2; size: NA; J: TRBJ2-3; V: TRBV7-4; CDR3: CASSLVPASGVDTQYF; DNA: TGTGCCAGCAGCTTAGTGCCCGCTAGCGGGGTGGATACGCAGTATTTT
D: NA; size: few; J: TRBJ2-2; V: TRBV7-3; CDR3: CASSMTPNTGELFF; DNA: TGTGCCAGCAGCATGACTCCGAACACCGGGGAGCTGTTTTTT
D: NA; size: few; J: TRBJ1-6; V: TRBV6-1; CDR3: CASMRTPNSPLHF; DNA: TGTGCCAGCATGAGGACTCCCAATTCACCCCTCCACTTT
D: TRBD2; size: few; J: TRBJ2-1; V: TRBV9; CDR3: CASSVAGRGAYNEQFF; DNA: TGTGCCAGCAGCGTAGCCGGGCGGGGGGCCTACAATGAGCAGTTCTTC
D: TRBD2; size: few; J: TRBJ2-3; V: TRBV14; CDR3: CASSQDLASGGAGDTQYF; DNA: TGTGCCAGCAGCCAAGATCTCGCTAGCGGGGGGGCTGGAGATACGCAGTATTTT
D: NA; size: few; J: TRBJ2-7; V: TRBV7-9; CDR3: CASNLRDGDHHEQYF; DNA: TGTGCCAGCAACCTCCGGGACGGGGATCATCACGAGCAGTACTTC
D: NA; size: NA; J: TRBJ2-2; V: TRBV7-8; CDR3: CASSLAGARLSNTGELFF; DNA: TGTGCCAGCAGCTTAGCAGGGGCCAGACTTTCGAACACCGGGGAGCTGTTTTTT
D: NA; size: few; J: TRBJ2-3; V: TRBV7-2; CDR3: CASSLAPAGAITDTQYF; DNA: TGTGCCAGCAGCTTAGCCCCGGCGGGGGCCATCACAGATACGCAGTATTTT
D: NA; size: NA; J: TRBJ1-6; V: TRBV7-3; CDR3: CASSLTGGGPLNSPLHF; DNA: TGTGCCAGCAGCTTAACAGGAGGGGGACCCTTAAATTCACCCCTCCACTTT
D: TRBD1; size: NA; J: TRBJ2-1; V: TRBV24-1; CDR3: CATSDPRTGGLEQFF; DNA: TGTGCCACCAGTGATCCAAGGACAGGGGGCCTTGAGCAGTTCTTC
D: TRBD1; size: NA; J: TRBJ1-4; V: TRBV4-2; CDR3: CASSPSTGWREKLFF; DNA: TGTGCCAGCAGCCCATCGACAGGGTGGAGAGAAAAACTGTTTTTT
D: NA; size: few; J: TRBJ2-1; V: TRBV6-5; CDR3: CASSYVSEPGPWDEQFF; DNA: TGTGCCAGCAGTTACGTTTCAGAGCCAGGTCCGTGGGATGAGCAGTTCTTC
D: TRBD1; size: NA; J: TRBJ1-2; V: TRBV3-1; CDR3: CASSLGAGGPDYGYTF; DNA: TGTGCCAGCAGCCTGGGGGCAGGGGGACCGGACTATGGCTACACCTTC
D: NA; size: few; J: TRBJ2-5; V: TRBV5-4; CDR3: CASSLALKGDGETQYF; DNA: TGTGCCAGCAGCTTGGCCTTAAAAGGGGATGGAGAGACCCAGTACTTC
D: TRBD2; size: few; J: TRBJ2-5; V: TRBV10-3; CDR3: CAISPGLVETQYF; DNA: TGTGCCATCAGCCCCGGACTAGTGGAGACCCAGTACTTC
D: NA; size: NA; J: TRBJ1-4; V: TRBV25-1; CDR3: CASSELAGTNEKLFF; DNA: TGTGCCAGCAGTGAATTGGCAGGGACTAATGAAAAACTGTTTTTT
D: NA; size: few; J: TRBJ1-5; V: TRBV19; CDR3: CASSMIGGSKPQHF; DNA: TGTGCCAGTAGTATGATTGGTGGTTCGAAGCCCCAGCATTTT
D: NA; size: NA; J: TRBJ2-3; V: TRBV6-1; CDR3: CASSRTFVTDTQYF; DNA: TGTGCCAGCAGTAGGACTTTTGTCACAGATACGCAGTATTTT
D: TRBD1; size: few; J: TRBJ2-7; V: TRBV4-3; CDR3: CASSQDMGQDYEQYF; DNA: TGCGCCAGCAGCCAAGATATGGGACAGGACTACGAGCAGTACTTC
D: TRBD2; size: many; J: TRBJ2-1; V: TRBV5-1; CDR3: CASSLQTSGVYNEQFF; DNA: TGCGCCAGCAGCCTCCAAACTAGCGGGGTCTACAATGAGCAGTTCTTC
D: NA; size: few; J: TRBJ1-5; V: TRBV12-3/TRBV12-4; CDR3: CASSFRMRGYQPQHF; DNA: TGTGCCAGCAGTTTTCGAATGAGGGGATATCAGCCCCAGCATTTT
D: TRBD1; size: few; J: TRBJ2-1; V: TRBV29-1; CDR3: CSGLQGARNEQFF; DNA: TGCAGCGGACTACAGGGGGCGCGGAATGAGCAGTTCTTC
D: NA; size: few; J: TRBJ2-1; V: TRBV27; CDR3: CASRAWVIENEQFF; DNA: TGTGCCAGCAGGGCCTGGGTAATAGAGAATGAGCAGTTCTTC
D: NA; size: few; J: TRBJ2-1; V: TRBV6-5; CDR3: CASRGYGKFF; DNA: TGTGCCAGCAGGGGGTATGGGAAGTTCTTC
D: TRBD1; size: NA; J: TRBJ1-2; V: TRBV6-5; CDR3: CASSYSTGVIYGYTF; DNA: TGTGCCAGCAGTTACTCGACAGGGGTTATCTATGGCTACACCTTC
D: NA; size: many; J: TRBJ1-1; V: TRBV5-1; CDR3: CASSLDGVGELEAFF; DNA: TGCGCCAGCAGCTTGGATGGGGTCGGGGAGCTTGAAGCTTTCTTT
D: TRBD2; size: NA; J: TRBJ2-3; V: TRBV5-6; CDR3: CASSLDLRGGQRFDTQYF; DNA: TGTGCCAGCAGCTTGGACCTGCGGGGGGGGCAGAGGTTCGACACGCAGTATTTT
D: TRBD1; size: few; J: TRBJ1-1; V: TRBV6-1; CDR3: CASRPGQGRGPTEAFF; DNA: TGTGCCAGCAGACCAGGACAGGGAAGGGGTCCAACTGAAGCTTTCTTT
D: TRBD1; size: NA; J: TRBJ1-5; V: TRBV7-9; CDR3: CASSALGAGTDTQHF; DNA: TGTGCCAGCAGCGCATTGGGGGCCGGGACAGATACGCAGCATTTT
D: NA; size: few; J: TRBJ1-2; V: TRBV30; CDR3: CAWTWGEAYGYTF; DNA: TGTGCCTGGACATGGGGAGAGGCTTATGGCTACACCTTC
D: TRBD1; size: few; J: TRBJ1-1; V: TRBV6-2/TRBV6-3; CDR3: CASRWTGGWTEAFF; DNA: TGTGCCAGCCGATGGACAGGGGGGTGGACTGAAGCTTTCTTT
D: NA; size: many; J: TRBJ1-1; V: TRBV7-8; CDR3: CASSYPPYTEAFF; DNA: TGTGCCAGCAGCTACCCACCGTACACTGAAGCTTTCTTT
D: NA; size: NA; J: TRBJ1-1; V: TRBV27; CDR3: CASSVSRVAEAFF; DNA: TGTGCCAGCAGTGTAAGCAGGGTAGCTGAAGCTTTCTTT
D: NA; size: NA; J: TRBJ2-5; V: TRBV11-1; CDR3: CASSLSGNGETQYF; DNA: TGTGCCAGCAGCCTCTCGGGGAATGGAGAGACCCAGTACTTC
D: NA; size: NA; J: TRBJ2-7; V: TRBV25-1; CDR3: CASSEQGPQQYF; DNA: TGTGCCAGCAGTGAACAGGGGCCACAGCAGTACTTC
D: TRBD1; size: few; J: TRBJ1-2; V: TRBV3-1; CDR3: CASSNRQGMQNYGYTF; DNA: TGTGCCAGCAGCAATAGACAGGGGATGCAGAACTATGGCTACACCTTC
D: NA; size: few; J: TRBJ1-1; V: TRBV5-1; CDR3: CASSDAPGTEAFF; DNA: TGCGCCAGCTCGGACGCACCAGGGACTGAAGCTTTCTTT
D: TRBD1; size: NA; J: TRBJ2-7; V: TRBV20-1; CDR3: CSARLAGTGGYEQYF; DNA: TGCAGTGCTAGACTCGCCGGGACAGGGGGCTACGAGCAGTACTTC
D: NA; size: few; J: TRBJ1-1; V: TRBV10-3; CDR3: CAILEGRGGTEAFF; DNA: TGTGCCATCCTGGAGGGGCGAGGGGGCACTGAAGCTTTCTTT
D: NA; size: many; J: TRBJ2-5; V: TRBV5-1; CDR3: CASSLRAGREETQYF; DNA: TGCGCCAGCAGCTTACGGGCGGGGAGAGAAGAGACCCAGTACTTC
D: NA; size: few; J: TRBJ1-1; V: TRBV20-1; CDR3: CSARDTVGEAFF; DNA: TGCAGTGCTAGAGATACCGTGGGGGAAGCTTTCTTT
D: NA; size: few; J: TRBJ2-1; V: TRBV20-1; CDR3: CSAREEYEQFF; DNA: TGCAGTGCTAGGGAGGAATATGAGCAGTTCTTC
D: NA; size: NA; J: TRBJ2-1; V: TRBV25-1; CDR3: CASSAPGIYNEQFF; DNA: TGTGCCAGCAGTGCACCGGGTATTTACAATGAGCAGTTCTTC
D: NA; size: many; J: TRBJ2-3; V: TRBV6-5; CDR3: CASSYGQSTDTQYF; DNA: TGTGCCAGCAGTTACGGTCAGAGCACAGATACGCAGTATTTT
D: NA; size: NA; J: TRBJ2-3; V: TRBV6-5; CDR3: CASSYVTGGPDTQYF; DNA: TGTGCCAGCAGTTATGTCACGGGGGGCCCGGATACGCAGTATTTT
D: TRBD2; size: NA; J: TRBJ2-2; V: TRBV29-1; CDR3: CSVTSGENTGELFF; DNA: TGCAGCGTAACTAGCGGGGAGAACACCGGGGAGCTGTTTTTT
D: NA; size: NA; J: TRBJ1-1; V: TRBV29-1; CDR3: CSVAMSPNTEAFF; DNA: TGCAGCGTTGCCATGAGCCCGAACACTGAAGCTTTCTTT
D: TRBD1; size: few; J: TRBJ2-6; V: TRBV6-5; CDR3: CASSWDSHSGANVLTF; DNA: TGTGCCAGCAGTTGGGACAGCCACTCTGGGGCCAACGTCCTGACTTTC